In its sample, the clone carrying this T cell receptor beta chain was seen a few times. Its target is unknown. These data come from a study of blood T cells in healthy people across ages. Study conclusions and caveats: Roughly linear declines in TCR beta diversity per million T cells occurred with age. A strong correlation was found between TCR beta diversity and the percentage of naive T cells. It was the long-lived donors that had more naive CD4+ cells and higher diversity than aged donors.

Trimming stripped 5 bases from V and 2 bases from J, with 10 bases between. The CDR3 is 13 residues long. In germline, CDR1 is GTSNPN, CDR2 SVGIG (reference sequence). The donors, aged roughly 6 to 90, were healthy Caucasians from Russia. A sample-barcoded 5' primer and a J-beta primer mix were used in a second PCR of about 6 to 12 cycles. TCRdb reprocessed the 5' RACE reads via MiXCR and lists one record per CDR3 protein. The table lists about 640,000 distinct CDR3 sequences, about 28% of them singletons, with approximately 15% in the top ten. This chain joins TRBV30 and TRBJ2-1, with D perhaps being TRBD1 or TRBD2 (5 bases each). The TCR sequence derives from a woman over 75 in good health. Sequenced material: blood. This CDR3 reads CAWDLGAYNEQFF. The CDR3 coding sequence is TGTGCCTGGGACCTGGGGGCCTACAATGAGCAGTTCTTC.